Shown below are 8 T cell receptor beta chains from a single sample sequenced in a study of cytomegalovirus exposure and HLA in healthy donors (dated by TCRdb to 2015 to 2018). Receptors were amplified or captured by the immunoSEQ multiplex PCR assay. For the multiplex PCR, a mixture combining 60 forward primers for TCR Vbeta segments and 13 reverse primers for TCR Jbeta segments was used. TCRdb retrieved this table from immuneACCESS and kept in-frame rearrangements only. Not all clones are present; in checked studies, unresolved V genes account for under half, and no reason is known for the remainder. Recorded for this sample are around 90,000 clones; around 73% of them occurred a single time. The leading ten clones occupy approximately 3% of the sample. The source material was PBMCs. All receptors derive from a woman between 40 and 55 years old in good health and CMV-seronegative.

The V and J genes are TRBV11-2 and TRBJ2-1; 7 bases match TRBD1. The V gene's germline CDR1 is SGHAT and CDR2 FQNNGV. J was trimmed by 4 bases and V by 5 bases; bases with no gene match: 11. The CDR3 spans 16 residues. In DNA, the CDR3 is TGTGCCAGCAGCCCCCCAGGACAGGCTCTTTACAATGAGCAGTTCTTC. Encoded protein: CASSPPGQALYNEQFF. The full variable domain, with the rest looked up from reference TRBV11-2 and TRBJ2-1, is EAGVAQSPRYKIIEKRQSVAFWCNPISGHATLYWYQQILGQGPKLLIQFQNNGVVDDSQLPKDRFSAERLKGVDSTLKIQPAKLEDSAVYLCASSPPGQALYNEQFFGPGTRLTVL.

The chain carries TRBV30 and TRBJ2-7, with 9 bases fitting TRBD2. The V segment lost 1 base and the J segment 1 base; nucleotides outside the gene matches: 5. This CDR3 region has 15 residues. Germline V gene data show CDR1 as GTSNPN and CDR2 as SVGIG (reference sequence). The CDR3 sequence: CAWSAPGLASYEQYF. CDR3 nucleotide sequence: TGTGCCTGGAGTGCACCGGGACTAGCATCCTACGAGCAGTACTTC.

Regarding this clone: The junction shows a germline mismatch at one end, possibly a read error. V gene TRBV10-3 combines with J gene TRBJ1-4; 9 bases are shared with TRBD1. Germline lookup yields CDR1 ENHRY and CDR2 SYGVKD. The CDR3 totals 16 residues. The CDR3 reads CAISEALQGASEKLLF. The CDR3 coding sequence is TGTGCCATCAGTGAGGCCCTACAGGGGGCGTCAGAAAAACTGCTTTTT.

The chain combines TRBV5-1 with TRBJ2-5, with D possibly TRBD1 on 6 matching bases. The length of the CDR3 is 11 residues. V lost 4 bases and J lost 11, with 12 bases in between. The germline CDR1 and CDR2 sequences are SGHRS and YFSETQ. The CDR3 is CASSVGHEQYF. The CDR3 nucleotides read TGCGCCAGCAGCGTGGGACATGAGCAGTACTTC.

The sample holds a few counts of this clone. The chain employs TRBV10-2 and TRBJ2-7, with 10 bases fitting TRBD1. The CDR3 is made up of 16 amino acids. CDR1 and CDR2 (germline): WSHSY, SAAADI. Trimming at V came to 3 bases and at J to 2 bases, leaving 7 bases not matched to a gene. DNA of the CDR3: TGCGCCAGCAGTGACCCGGGACAGGGGAAAACCTACGAGCAGTACTTC. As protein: CASSDPGQGKTYEQYF.

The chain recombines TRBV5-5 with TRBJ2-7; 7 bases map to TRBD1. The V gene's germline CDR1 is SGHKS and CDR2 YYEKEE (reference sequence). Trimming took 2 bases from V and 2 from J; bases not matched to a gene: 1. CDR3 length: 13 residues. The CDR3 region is CASSFTGAYEQYF. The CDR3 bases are TGTGCCAGCAGCTTCACAGGGGCCTACGAGCAGTACTTC.

The CDR3 here is CASMGLALDHSGANVLTF. CDR3 DNA sequence: TGTGCCAGCATGGGACTAGCGCTTGATCACTCTGGGGCCAACGTCCTGACTTTC. The rearrangement links TRBV27 to TRBJ2-6; 10 bases line up with TRBD2. The CDR3 extends over 18 amino acids. With V trimmed by 7 bases and J by 0 bases, 9 bases remained unmatched. Germline V gene lookup returns CDR1 MNHEY and CDR2 SMNVEV (reference sequence).

In DNA, the CDR3 is TGTGCCAGCAGCGAGGGGACTAGCGGGACCTACAATGAGCAGTTCTTC. This codes for CASSEGTSGTYNEQFF. The chain couples TRBV9 to TRBJ2-1; 13 nucleotides agree with TRBD2. This CDR3 has 16 residues. Germline CDR1 SGDLS, CDR2 YYNGEE. V was clipped by 3 bases and J by 2 bases; unmatched bases: 2.